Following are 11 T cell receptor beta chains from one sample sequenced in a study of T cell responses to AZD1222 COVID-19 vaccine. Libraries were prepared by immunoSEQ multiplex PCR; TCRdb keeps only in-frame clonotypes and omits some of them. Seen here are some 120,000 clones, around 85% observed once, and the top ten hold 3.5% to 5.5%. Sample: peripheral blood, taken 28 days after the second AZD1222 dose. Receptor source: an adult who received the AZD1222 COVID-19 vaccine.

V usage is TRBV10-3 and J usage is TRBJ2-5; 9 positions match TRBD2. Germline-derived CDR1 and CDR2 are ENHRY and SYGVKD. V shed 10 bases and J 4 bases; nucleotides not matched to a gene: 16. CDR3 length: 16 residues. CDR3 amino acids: CATRVTGLAVGETQYF. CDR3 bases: TGTGCCACCCGGGTGACGGGACTAGCAGTTGGAGAGACCCAGTACTTC.

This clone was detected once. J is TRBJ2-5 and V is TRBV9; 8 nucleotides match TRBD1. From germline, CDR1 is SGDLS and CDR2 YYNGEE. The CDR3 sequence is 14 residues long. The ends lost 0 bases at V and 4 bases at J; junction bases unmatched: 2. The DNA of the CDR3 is TGTGCCAGCAGCGTAGGGACAGGGCGAGAGACCCAGTACTTC. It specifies CASSVGTGRETQYF.

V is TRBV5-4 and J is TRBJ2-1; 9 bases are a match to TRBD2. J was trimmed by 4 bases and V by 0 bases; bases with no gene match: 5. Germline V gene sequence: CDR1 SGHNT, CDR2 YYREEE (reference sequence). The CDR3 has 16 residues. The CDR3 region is CASSLAGLAGYNEQFF. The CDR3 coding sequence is TGTGCCAGCAGCTTGGCCGGTCTAGCGGGGTACAATGAGCAGTTCTTC.

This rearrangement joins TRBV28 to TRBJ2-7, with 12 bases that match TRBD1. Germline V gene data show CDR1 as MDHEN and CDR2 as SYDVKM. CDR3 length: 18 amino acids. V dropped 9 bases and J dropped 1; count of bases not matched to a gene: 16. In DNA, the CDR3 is TGTGCCAGTAAACGGAAGGGACAGGGGGCCCGGAATTCCTACGAGCAGTACTTC. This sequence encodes CASKRKGQGARNSYEQYF.

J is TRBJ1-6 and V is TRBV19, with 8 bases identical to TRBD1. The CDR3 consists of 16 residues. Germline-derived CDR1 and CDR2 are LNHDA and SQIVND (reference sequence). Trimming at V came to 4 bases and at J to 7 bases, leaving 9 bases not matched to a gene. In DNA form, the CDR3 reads TGTGCCAGTAGTACGACCCCCGGGACAGGAAATTCACCCCTCCACTTT. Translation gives CASSTTPGTGNSPLHF.

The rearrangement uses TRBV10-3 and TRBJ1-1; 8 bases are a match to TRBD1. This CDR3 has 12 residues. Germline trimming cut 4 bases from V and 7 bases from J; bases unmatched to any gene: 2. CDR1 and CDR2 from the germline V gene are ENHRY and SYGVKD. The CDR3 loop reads CAISVGTGEAFF. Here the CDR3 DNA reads TGTGCCATCAGTGTAGGGACAGGTGAAGCTTTCTTT.

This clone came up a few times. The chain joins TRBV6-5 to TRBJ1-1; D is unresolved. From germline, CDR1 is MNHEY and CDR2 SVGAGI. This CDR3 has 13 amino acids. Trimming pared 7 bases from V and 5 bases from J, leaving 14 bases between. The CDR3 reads CASTLDAGTEAFF. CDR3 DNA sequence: TGTGCCAGCACCCTAGATGCGGGGACTGAAGCTTTCTTT.

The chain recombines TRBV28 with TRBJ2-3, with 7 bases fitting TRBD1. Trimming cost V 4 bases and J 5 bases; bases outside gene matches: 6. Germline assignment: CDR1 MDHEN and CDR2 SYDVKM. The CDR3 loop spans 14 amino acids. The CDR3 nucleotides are TGTGCCAGCAGTTCCGAGAGGGGGCGAGATACGCAGTATTTT. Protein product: CASSSERGRDTQYF.

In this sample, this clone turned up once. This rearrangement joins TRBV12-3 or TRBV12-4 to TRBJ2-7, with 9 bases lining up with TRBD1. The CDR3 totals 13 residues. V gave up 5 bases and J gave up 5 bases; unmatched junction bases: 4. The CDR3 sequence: CASSGTGKNEQYF. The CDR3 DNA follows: TGTGCCAGCAGTGGGACAGGGAAGAACGAGCAGTACTTC.

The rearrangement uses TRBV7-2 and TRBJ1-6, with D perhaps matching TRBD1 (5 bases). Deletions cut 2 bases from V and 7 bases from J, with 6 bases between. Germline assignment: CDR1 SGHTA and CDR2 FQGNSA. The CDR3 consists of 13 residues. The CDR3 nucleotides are TGTGCCAGCAGCTTACAGGGCAATTCACCCCTCCACTTT. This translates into CASSLQGNSPLHF.

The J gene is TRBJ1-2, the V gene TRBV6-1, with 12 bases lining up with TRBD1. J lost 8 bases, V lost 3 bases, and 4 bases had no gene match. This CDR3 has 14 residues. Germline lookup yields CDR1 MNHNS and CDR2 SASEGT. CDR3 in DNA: TGTGCCAGCAGTGAGGGACAGGGGGCGAGAGGCTACACCTTC. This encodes CASSEGQGARGYTF.